Each of the 2 T cell receptor beta chains below was sequenced from the same sample in a study of post-analysis software for immune sequencing data. Study-wide results and caveats: Higher frequency in patients than in controls was seen for several TRBV segments, with TRBV5-6, TRBV5-1 and TRBV20-1 among them.

For these receptors, no antigen is known. Unique molecular identifiers had been added to the TCR beta cDNA libraries. MiXCR was run by TCRdb on the PCR reads, yielding one entry per CDR3 protein. Here the sample spans roughly 870,000 distinct CDR3 sequences, approximately 50% being singletons. The sample taken for sequencing was blood. The receptors here all came from a girl aged 10-17 years with multiple sclerosis.

This rearrangement joins TRBV20-1 to TRBJ2-7; D unclear. The CDR3 spans 13 residues. CDR1 and CDR2 from the germline V gene are DFQATT and SNEGSKA (reference sequence). V lost 0 bases to trimming and J lost 1 base, with 7 bases between them. CDR3 DNA sequence: TGCAGTGCTAGAGAACTTTCTTCCTACGAGCAGTACTTC. Its translation: CSARELSSYEQYF.

This clonotype occurred many times. The rearrangement joins TRBV5-5 to TRBJ2-5; 8 positions match TRBD2. The CDR3 sequence is 15 residues long. Trimming took 1 base from V and 5 from J; bases not matched to a gene: 7. CDR1 and CDR2 from the germline V gene are SGHKS and YYEKEE (reference sequence). This CDR3 is CASSLMSGSRETQYF. CDR3 coding DNA: TGTGCCAGCAGCTTGATGAGCGGGAGTCGGGAGACCCAGTACTTC.